This T cell receptor beta chain comes out of a study of shared clonotypes between healthy human individuals. Study-wide context: Ranging from 18 to 49 in age, donors were two women and a few men. Three plates each covered CD4 naive and memory; CD8 naive two, CD8 memory one.

This clone occurred once. Antigen specificity is unknown. The authors distributed each subset's genomic DNA evenly over several immunoSEQ plates. Profiling relied on immunoSEQ multiplex PCR, and the TCRdb table lists in-frame clones only, not all of them. The sample contains some 690,000 clones, 90% of which appear only once. Study observations and caveats: The study found approximately 5% of naive CD4 clonotypes shared across a handful of donors.

The CDR3 is 13 amino acids. V was trimmed by 2 bases and J by 5 bases, leaving 10 bases between them. CDR1 is SGHTA, CDR2 FQGTGA, per germline. The V and J genes are TRBV7-3 and TRBJ2-7; D is unresolved. Input material: memory CD8+ T cells from PBMCs. Subset indicated: CD45RO+ cells pooled with CCR7-negative TemRA cells. This TCR was recovered from a man between 18 and 35 years old in good health. Some clones in this sample may be carry-over from other donors' samples. CDR3 sequence reads: CASSLGPRNEQYF. The CDR3 DNA reads TGTGCCAGCAGCTTAGGGCCAAGGAACGAGCAGTACTTC.